This T cell receptor (beta chain) was identified during a study of CD8+CD57+ T cells in acquired aplastic anemia (dated by TCRdb to between 2018 and 2020). Background for the entire study: DNA extracted from sorted CD4+ and CD8+ cells had a mean of about 3.2 ug, with a range of about 0.2 to 30 ug. An average of roughly 9.8 million reads for CD4+ cells and 11 million or so reads for CD8+ cells was obtained from healthy donor samples. What the research found in general, with its limitations: Roughly 29 CD8+ CDR3 sequences were found in both patients and controls but appeared to be highly expressed in patients and within the immunodominant clones of the patients. Between patients and healthy controls, no significant difference in CD8+ Simpson's diversity was found (P=0.060).

Profiling of TCR beta VDJ combinations and CDR3 sequences used genomic DNA as the template. TCR repertoire sequencing was run on an Illumina HiSeq 2000. Turning to the authors' computational methods: Repertoire assessment relied on Simpson's diversity index, CDR3 size and DJ length profiles, and TRBV/TRBJ rearrangement plots. Whichever DNA sequence was most abundant in the deep sequencing data was defined as the immunodominant clone. CDR3 amino acid sequences were screened for sharing across subjects and compared with published repertoires and the VDJdb database. The raw public reads went through TCRdb reprocessing: fastp at Q25, MiXCR clone calling, in-frame beta chains kept. When rows share a CDR3 protein, they turn into one entry using the most common DNA and genes. TCRdb, not the authors, supplied the V and J calls. The sample data list under 200,000 distinct CDR3 sequences, and around 40% of these were observed just once. Of the sample, about 1.1% falls within the top ten clones.

In this study, sorted CD4+ and CD8+ T cells from the blood of healthy subjects and of severe aplastic anemia patients had their TCR repertoires deep-sequenced. Ficoll-Paque density gradient centrifugation was used to isolate peripheral blood mononuclear cells. Before DNA was extracted, CD4+ and CD8+ T cells were sorted using either FACS or magnetic beads. Relative to germline, V is missing 5 bases and J is missing 7 bases, with 12 bases of the junction outside any gene match. In the germline V gene (reference sequence), CDR1 corresponds to DFQATT and CDR2 to SNEGSKA. The CDR3 runs 16 amino acids, cysteine and phenylalanine included. This entry keeps only the CDR3 DNA: 48 bases, framed from base 1. This clonotype was seen ten or more times. No cognate antigen has been identified for it. There are no base qualities to consult, and no much larger clone falls within one base.

The material sequenced was sorted CD4+, CD8+, or CD8+CD57+ T cells (not recorded which) from PBMCs. The rearranged segments are TRBV20-1 and TRBJ1-6, with 9 bases in between that match TRBD1. The TCR comes from a human donor in good health. The CDR3 protein is CSAHHRGQGENSPLHF. The bases are TGCAGTGCTCACCATCGGGGACAGGGCGAAAATTCACCCCTCCACTTT.